These T cell receptor beta chains were read from a single sample in a study of shared clonotypes between healthy human individuals. Using immunoSEQ multiplex PCR, the repertoire was profiled, and TCRdb retains in-frame clones only, with some absent. Of some 2,500,000 clones in the sample, just under 95% were seen once. Sample: naive CD4+ T cells from PBMCs. These receptors were collected from a man aged 18 to 30 in good health. Some clones in this sample may be carry-over from other donors' samples. Both conserved end residues are part of each CDR3. D genes are given only for firm matches. Clone size is shown for a subset of rows, as once, few, many or a class of expanded clone.

.	TRBV28	TRBJ2-7	.	CASSPGQLPNYEQYF	TGTGCCAGCAGCCCTGGACAGCTGCCGAACTACGAGCAGTACTTC
.	TRBV7-3	TRBJ2-2	.	CASSLTLREAKGNTGELFF	TGTGCCAGCAGCTTAACGTTAAGGGAGGCGAAGGGGAACACCGGGGAGCTGTTTTTT
.	TRBV27	TRBJ1-1	.	CASSLFRPGALNTEAFF	TGTGCCAGCAGTTTATTTAGGCCAGGGGCTTTGAACACTGAAGCTTTCTTT
few	TRBV7-2	TRBJ2-7	TRBD2	CASSLGASGRNEQYF	TGTGCCAGCAGCTTAGGGGCTAGCGGGAGGAACGAGCAGTACTTC
once	TRBV9	TRBJ2-5	.	CASSVDASAFRETQYF	TGTGCCAGCAGCGTAGACGCCAGCGCCTTCAGAGAGACCCAGTACTTC
.	TRBV7-2	TRBJ2-1	.	CASSLLDDNEQFF	TGTGCCAGCAGCTTATTGGACGACAATGAGCAGTTCTTC
.	TRBV7-2	TRBJ1-1	.	CASSLMQGEAFF	TGTGCCAGCAGCTTAATGCAGGGAGAGGCTTTCTTT
.	TRBV6-1	TRBJ2-3	.	CASSDRGTDTQYF	TGTGCCAGCAGTGACAGGGGCACAGATACGCAGTATTTT
.	TRBV30	TRBJ2-4	.	CAWSSENIQYF	TGTGCCTGGAGTTCGGAAAACATTCAGTACTTC
.	TRBV14	TRBJ1-1	.	CASSRQPGLTEAFF	TGTGCCAGCAGCCGACAACCGGGACTCACTGAAGCTTTCTTT
few	TRBV27	TRBJ1-5	TRBD1	CAKNRGRGQPQHF	TGTGCCAAGAACAGGGGGCGGGGACAGCCCCAGCATTTT
.	TRBV7-7	TRBJ2-1	.	CASSLTFGNEQFF	TGTGCCAGCAGCTTAACATTTGGCAATGAGCAGTTCTTC
.	TRBV5-6	TRBJ2-3	TRBD2	CASSPPLGGTQYF	TGTGCCAGCAGCCCCCCACTGGGGGGGACGCAGTATTTT
.	TRBV5-1	TRBJ2-6	.	CASGLTSLHSGANVLTF	TGCGCCAGCGGACTTACGTCTCTTCACTCTGGGGCCAACGTCCTGACTTTC